This T cell receptor beta chain was profiled in a study of technical replicates of blood from a handful of donors. The length of the CDR3 is 17 residues. V lost 6 bases to trimming and J lost 0 bases; unmatched junction nucleotides: 7. Germline CDR1 and CDR2: SGHDT and YYEEEE. Sequenced by immunoSEQ multiplex PCR; TCRdb stores in-frame clones only, minus some. The table shows approximately 95,000 clones, with 85% to 95% occurring only once. This TCR was sampled from a human donor in good health. The chain is built from TRBV5-6 and TRBJ2-6; TRBD1 matches 9 bases. Input material: T cells isolated from PBMCs. CDR3 DNA sequence: TGTGCCAGCACCTGGGGACAGGGAATCTCTGGGGCCAACGTCCTGACTTTC. It specifies CASTWGQGISGANVLTF.